One sample yielded the 8 T cell receptor beta chains listed below, sequenced in a study of blood T cell repertoires in COVID-19. Clones were sequenced by immunoSEQ multiplex PCR, and TCRdb holds only the in-frame ones, with some missing. The sample has more than 95,000 clones, roughly nine tenths seen once. The sequencing input was peripheral blood. Receptors were obtained from a human donor in a cohort sampled during active COVID-19.

The DNA for the CDR3 is TGCGCCAGCAGCCCAAGAGCGGATTCACCCCTCCACTTT. This translates into CASSPRADSPLHF. This chain uses TRBV4-3 with TRBJ1-6; D ambiguous. The V end was cut by 4 bases, the J end by 8 bases, with 9 bases between. The CDR3 has 13 amino acids. Germline V gene lookup returns CDR1 LGHNA and CDR2 YSLEER.

The chain has TRBV12-5 and TRBJ1-1; 8 nucleotides agree with TRBD1. The CDR3 consists of 17 residues. Looked up from germline, CDR1 is LGHNT and CDR2 is FRNRAP. V lost 0 bases, J lost 5 bases, and 11 bases stayed unmatched. CDR3 nucleotide sequence: TGTGCTAGTGGTTTGGTTCCGGCAGGGGGCGCAAGGACTGAAGCTTTCTTT. Residues: CASGLVPAGGARTEAFF.

J is TRBJ1-6 and V is TRBV2, with 8 nucleotides matching TRBD1. The CDR3 totals 14 residues. Trimming removed 9 bases from V and 6 bases from J; junction bases left unmatched: 7. Germline loops: CDR1 SNHLY, CDR2 FYNNEI. The CDR3 loop is CARTTGEINSPLHF. The CDR3 DNA sequence: TGTGCCAGAACGACAGGGGAAATTAATTCACCCCTCCACTTT.

J is TRBJ1-6 and V is TRBV19, with D unresolved. The CDR3 contains 14 residues. V was cut by 3 bases and J by 6 bases, with 9 bases left in between. Germline V gives CDR1 LNHDA, CDR2 SQIVND (reference sequence). CDR3 in amino acids: CASSIGGINSPLHF. CDR3 DNA sequence: TGTGCCAGTAGTATTGGAGGGATTAATTCACCCCTCCACTTT.

The genes are TRBV14 and TRBJ1-1; a possible D gene is TRBD1 (6 bases). CDR1 is SGHDN and CDR2 is FVKESK in the germline V gene. V was pared by 5 bases and J by 4 bases, with 20 bases between. This CDR3 contains 16 residues. This CDR3 reads CASSEGWGRGSTEAFF. CDR3 nucleotide sequence: TGTGCCAGCAGCGAAGGGTGGGGGCGAGGATCCACTGAAGCTTTCTTT.

The V call is TRBV6-5, the J call TRBJ2-1; 7 bases fit TRBD2. The CDR3 has 15 amino acids. V lost 7 bases, J lost 4 bases, and 10 bases stayed unmatched. Germline assignment: CDR1 MNHEY and CDR2 SVGAGI. The CDR3 DNA reads as TGTGCCAGCACCCCGGAAGCGGGGTATTACAATGAGCAGTTCTTC. Protein: CASTPEAGYYNEQFF.

The chain carries TRBV10-1 and TRBJ2-1; perhaps TRBD2 as D (5 bases). The CDR3 consists of 16 residues. Germline V gene lookup returns CDR1 WNHNN and CDR2 SYGVQD (reference sequence). V was pared by 3 bases and J by 6 bases, with 18 bases between. CDR3 sequence (DNA): TGCGCCAGCAGTGACACGTTTGAGGGAGCGATCAATGAGCAGTTCTTC. Its protein product is CASSDTFEGAINEQFF.

The genes are TRBV7-6 and TRBJ2-1; 9 nucleotides line up with TRBD1. Germline V lookup: CDR1 SGHVS, CDR2 FNYEAQ. The V gene end was trimmed by 5 bases and the J gene end by 8 bases; junction bases not matched to a gene: 7. This CDR3 contains 14 residues. This chain's CDR3 is CASSDRGGSDEQFF. The DNA of the CDR3 is TGTGCCAGCAGCGACAGGGGGGGTTCCGATGAGCAGTTCTTC.